The 29 T cell receptor beta chains reported below all come from one sample, sequenced in a study of blood T cell repertoires in COVID-19. Clones were read by immunoSEQ multiplex PCR, and TCRdb kept only the in-frame ones, dropping some. The sample consists of over 250,000 clones, roughly 90% of them appearing once. The sequenced material came from PBMCs or T cells enriched from blood (not recorded which). Receptors originate from a woman aged 25 to 39 who had recovered from COVID-19.

CDR3 coding DNA: TGCAGCGGGAAAACAGGGGGCACAGATACGCAGTATTTT. It is translated as CSGKTGGTDTQYF. The chain couples TRBV29-1 to TRBJ2-3, with 7 bases lining up with TRBD1. With 7 bases clipped from V and 1 base from J, the junction kept 5 bases outside the gene matches. The CDR3 loop spans 13 amino acids. Germline V lookup: CDR1 SQVTM, CDR2 ANQGSEA.

The gene calls are TRBV5-6 and TRBJ2-2, with TRBD1 matching 8 bases. This CDR3 has 16 residues. Germline CDR1 is SGHDT and CDR2 is YYEEEE. The V segment lost 4 bases and the J segment 5 bases; nucleotides outside the gene matches: 10. For the CDR3, the DNA is TGTGCCAGCAGCCCCCTTGACAGGGGTTGGACCGGGGAGCTGTTTTTT. This encodes CASSPLDRGWTGELFF.

The V call is TRBV7-2, the J call TRBJ1-2; D perhaps matches TRBD1 (5 bases). CDR1 is SGHTA, CDR2 FQGNSA, per germline. The CDR3 spans 15 residues. Trimming removed 5 bases at V and 5 bases at J, with 18 bases between. CDR3 residues: CASSPIGTSEYGYTF. The CDR3 nucleotides read TGTGCCAGCAGCCCAATTGGGACTTCGGAATATGGCTACACCTTC.

This chain uses TRBV6-5 with TRBJ2-1, with D unresolved. Trimming pared 3 bases from V and 8 bases from J, leaving 11 bases between. The CDR3 contains 13 residues. Germline loops: CDR1 MNHEY, CDR2 SVGAGI. CDR3 in DNA: TGTGCCAGCAGTTATGGTCAGGTCGATGAGCAGTTCTTC. It specifies CASSYGQVDEQFF.

The chain carries TRBV7-2 and TRBJ2-7; D may be TRBD2 (6 bases). Germline V gives CDR1 SGHTA, CDR2 FQGNSA. V dropped 0 bases and J dropped 9 bases, with 27 bases sitting between them. This CDR3 region has 18 residues. CDR3 in amino acids: CASSLANPLALTTVGQYF. CDR3 nucleotide sequence: TGTGCCAGCAGCTTAGCAAACCCCCTAGCGTTGACGACGGTGGGGCAGTACTTC.

The chain uses TRBV19 and TRBJ1-3, with TRBD1 identical over 7 bases. CDR3 length: 14 amino acids. The V gene's germline CDR1 is LNHDA and CDR2 SQIVND (reference sequence). V shed 6 bases, J shed 1 base, and the junction held 3 bases outside the gene matches. The CDR3 nucleotides are TGTGCCAGTAGCACACAGGGGTCTGGAAACACCATATATTTT. Protein: CASSTQGSGNTIYF.

This sequence joins TRBV7-2 and TRBJ2-1; 11 bases line up with TRBD2. Trimming removed 5 bases from V and 0 bases from J; junction bases left unmatched: 12. The V gene's germline CDR1 is SGHTA and CDR2 FQGNSA. The CDR3 sequence is 19 residues long. CDR3 sequence (DNA): TGTGCCAGCAGCCAAGGTCGACTAGCGGGATCCAGCTCCTACAATGAGCAGTTCTTC. It specifies CASSQGRLAGSSSYNEQFF.

The CDR3 is CASSPGSGNEQFF. CDR3 DNA sequence: TGTGCCAGCTCACCAGGTTCGGGCAATGAGCAGTTCTTC. The chain joins TRBV18 to TRBJ2-1; no definite D call. There are 13 residues in the CDR3. Germline V gene data show CDR1 as KGHSH and CDR2 as LQKENI. V shed 2 bases and J shed 6 bases, with 8 bases lying between them.

The V and J genes are TRBV11-2 and TRBJ2-4; 9 bases map to TRBD1. The CDR3 contains 18 residues. Per the germline V gene, CDR1 is SGHAT and CDR2 is FQNNGV. The V and J ends lost 3 bases and 6 bases, in that order; junction bases with no gene match: 15. In nucleotides, the CDR3 is TGTGCCAGCAGCTTGCAAGGGATTGACAGGGGGAGTCGAAACATTCAGTACTTC. Its protein is CASSLQGIDRGSRNIQYF.

The rearrangement uses TRBV13 and TRBJ1-4; TRBD1 might be the D (6 bases). This CDR3 spans 17 amino acids. CDR1 PRHDT and CDR2 FYEKMQ come from the germline V gene (reference sequence). V lost 0 bases and J lost 8, with 19 bases in between. The DNA of the CDR3 is TGTGCCAGCAGCTTAGGCCCCGGCGTGGGGGCGATAGAAAAACTGTTTTTT. This translates into CASSLGPGVGAIEKLFF.

This clone was picked up one time. The chain uses TRBV4-3 and TRBJ2-2; 8 positions agree with TRBD1. The CDR3 totals 14 residues. The trim removed 2 bases at V and 4 bases at J, leaving 0 bases unmatched. The germline V gene has CDR1 LGHNA and CDR2 YSLEER. The CDR3 sequence is CASSQTGGTGELFF. The DNA of the CDR3 is TGCGCCAGCAGCCAAACAGGGGGCACCGGGGAGCTGTTTTTT.

The rearrangement uses TRBV7-2 and TRBJ1-4; D is perhaps TRBD1 (6 bases). The CDR3 loop spans 16 amino acids. V dropped 0 bases and J dropped 7 bases, with 15 bases sitting between them. The germline V gene has CDR1 SGHTA and CDR2 FQGNSA. In DNA form, the CDR3 reads TGTGCCAGCAGCTTAGCGCTAACAGGGTTCGGTGAAAAACTGTTTTTT. Translation: CASSLALTGFGEKLFF. Supplemented by reference TRBV7-2 and TRBJ1-4, the full variable domain reads GAGVSQSPSNKVTEKGKDVELRCDPISGHTALYWYRQSLGQGLEFLIYFQGNSAPDKSGLPSDRFSAERTGGSVSTLTIQRTQQEDSAVYLCASSLALTGFGEKLFFGSGTQLSVL.

V and J are TRBV28 and TRBJ2-7, with a tentative D call TRBD1 (7 bases). The CDR3 runs to 16 residues. V was trimmed by 5 bases and J by 4 bases, leaving 21 bases between them. Germline V gene sequence: CDR1 MDHEN, CDR2 SYDVKM. This chain's CDR3 is CASSEQQGRRRYEQYF. CDR3 sequence (DNA): TGTGCCAGCAGTGAACAACAGGGGAGGAGGCGTTACGAGCAGTACTTC.

This clone has only a few counts. The J gene is TRBJ2-3, the V gene TRBV5-4; 8 bases map to TRBD2. V lost 6 bases and J lost 1; bases outside the gene matches: 7. The CDR3 is 15 amino acids. Germline V gene lookup returns CDR1 SGHNT and CDR2 YYREEE (reference sequence). CDR3 sequence (DNA): TGTGCCAGCACCGAGAGCGGGAGAGGCACAGATACGCAGTATTTT. The encoded protein is CASTESGRGTDTQYF.

The V call is TRBV29-1, the J call TRBJ2-1; 7 positions agree with TRBD2. The CDR3 is made up of 14 amino acids. The ends lost 7 bases at V and 9 bases at J; junction bases unmatched: 15. Germline V CDR1 and CDR2: SQVTM, ANQGSEA. The DNA of the CDR3 is TGCAGCGCCCGACTAGCTCCCACAATTAGTGAGCAGTTCTTC. The encoded protein is CSARLAPTISEQFF.

The V and J genes are TRBV2 and TRBJ1-4; 9 bases map to TRBD1. This CDR3 spans 15 amino acids. Germline-derived CDR1 and CDR2 are SNHLY and FYNNEI. Losses at the gene ends were 5 bases for V and 7 bases for J; bases not matched to a gene: 8. The DNA for the CDR3 is TGTGCCAGCAGTTGGGGACAGGGTGGAAGTGAAAAACTGTTTTTT. Its translation is CASSWGQGGSEKLFF.

The rearrangement joins TRBV29-1 to TRBJ2-2; D remains ambiguous. The germline V and J ends were trimmed by 5 bases and 6 bases, with 4 bases remaining between them. Germline V gene data show CDR1 as SQVTM and CDR2 as ANQGSEA. The CDR3 runs 10 residues. CDR3 nucleotide sequence: TGCAGCGTTCTTTCCGGGGAGCTGTTTTTT. This gives the protein CSVLSGELFF.

The chain carries TRBV29-1 and TRBJ2-1, with D unclear. Germline values: CDR1 SQVTM, CDR2 ANQGSEA. This CDR3 is 14 amino acids long. Trimming removed 6 bases from V and 0 bases from J, with 12 bases in between. Here the CDR3 DNA reads TGCAGCGTCGATGACTCCAGCTCCTACAATGAGCAGTTCTTC. This translates into CSVDDSSSYNEQFF.

The chain carries TRBV28 and TRBJ1-1, with unresolved D. V was shortened by 3 bases and J by 3 bases, with 11 bases between the two germline ends. This CDR3 comprises 14 residues. In germline, CDR1 is MDHEN, CDR2 SYDVKM. CDR3 sequence reads: CASSFTVADTEAFF. CDR3 nucleotides: TGTGCCAGCAGTTTTACGGTGGCGGACACTGAAGCTTTCTTT.

The gene calls are TRBV6-5 and TRBJ1-4, with unresolved D. The CDR3 length is 14 residues. V shed 5 bases and J shed 0 bases, with 7 bases lying between them. Germline loops: CDR1 MNHEY, CDR2 SVGAGI. In nucleotides, the CDR3 is TGTGCCAGCAGTCGCCGGGCAACTAATGAAAAACTGTTTTTT. Translated, it gives CASSRRATNEKLFF.

The CDR3 loop is CASSLRQENTEAFF. In DNA, the CDR3 is TGTGCCAGCAGCTTACGTCAGGAGAACACTGAAGCTTTCTTT. The rearrangement uses TRBV11-1 and TRBJ1-1; D remains ambiguous. V was pared by 2 bases and J by 1 base, with 8 bases between. The CDR3 length is 14 residues. Germline V gene sequence: CDR1 SGHAT, CDR2 FQDESV (reference sequence).

The V call is TRBV6-5, the J call TRBJ1-5; no clear D gene. Trimming stripped 4 bases from V and 5 bases from J, with 9 bases between. The germline V gene encodes CDR1 MNHEY and CDR2 SVGAGI. The CDR3 spans 13 residues. Here the CDR3 DNA reads TGTGCCAGCAGTTCAGTAAGCGATCAGCCCCAGCATTTT. This sequence encodes CASSSVSDQPQHF.

The rearrangement joins TRBV29-1 to TRBJ1-4, with 11 positions matching TRBD1. After removal of 1 base from V and 7 bases from J, the junction contained 5 bases not matched to a gene. The germline gives CDR1 SQVTM, CDR2 ANQGSEA. The CDR3 contains 15 residues. The CDR3 nucleotides are TGCAGCGTTGAAGCCCCCGGGACAGGGGGTGAAAAACTGTTTTTT. Translated, it gives CSVEAPGTGGEKLFF. Drawing the rest from reference TRBV29-1 and TRBJ1-4, the complete variable domain is SAVISQKPSRDICQRGTSLTIQCQVDSQVTMMFWYRQQPGQSLTLIATANQGSEATYESGFVIDKFPISRPNLTFSTLTVSNMSPEDSSIYLCSVEAPGTGGEKLFFGSGTQLSVL.

This chain links TRBV7-9 with TRBJ2-7, with 7 bases identical to TRBD1. After removal of 4 bases from V and 2 bases from J, the junction contained 11 bases not matched to a gene. Germline loops: CDR1 SEHNR, CDR2 FQNEAQ (reference sequence). The length of the CDR3 is 16 residues. This chain's CDR3 is CASSSNRGETTYEQYF. The CDR3 DNA reads TGTGCCAGCAGCTCTAACAGGGGAGAAACAACCTACGAGCAGTACTTC.

The chain recombines TRBV27 with TRBJ2-7; D remains ambiguous. V was clipped by 4 bases and J by 3 bases, with 10 bases between them. The CDR3 length is 13 residues. Germline assignment: CDR1 MNHEY and CDR2 SMNVEV (reference sequence). The CDR3 region has the DNA TGTGCCAGCAGTTCATACTCCGACTACGAGCAGTACTTC. Its translation is CASSSYSDYEQYF.

This rearrangement joins TRBV27 to TRBJ1-6; D is possibly TRBD1 (6 bases). Germline CDR1 MNHEY, CDR2 SMNVEV (reference sequence). This CDR3 region has 14 residues. Trimming cost V 3 bases and J 7 bases, with 10 bases left between them. This CDR3 is CASSFGGGNSPLHF. The DNA for the CDR3 is TGTGCCAGCAGTTTTGGGGGCGGAAATTCACCCCTCCACTTT.

J is TRBJ1-4 and V is TRBV18, with TRBD1 identical over 9 bases. The CDR3 length is 14 residues. Germline V lookup: CDR1 KGHSH, CDR2 LQKENI. Trimming at V came to 6 bases and at J to 5 bases, leaving 4 bases not matched to a gene. CDR3 nucleotides: TGTGCCAGCTCCCTGGACAGGGGAAATGAAAAACTGTTTTTT. Protein: CASSLDRGNEKLFF. Complete variable domain (other parts from reference TRBV18 and TRBJ1-4): NAGVMQNPRHLVRRRGQEARLRCSPMKGHSHVYWYRQLPEEGLKFMVYLQKENIIDESGMPKERFSAEFPKEGPSILRIQQVVRGDSAAYFCASSLDRGNEKLFFGSGTQLSVL.

The rearrangement uses TRBV7-9 and TRBJ1-1; TRBD1 matches at 8 bases. Germline values: CDR1 SEHNR, CDR2 FQNEAQ (reference sequence). V gave up 4 bases and J gave up 1 base; unmatched junction bases: 8. The CDR3 totals 16 residues. CDR3 region: CASSYGQGGRNTEAFF. In nucleotides, the CDR3 is TGTGCCAGCAGCTACGGACAGGGAGGACGGAACACTGAAGCTTTCTTT.

The chain recombines TRBV7-2 with TRBJ2-3; D remains unclear. Looked up from germline, CDR1 is SGHTA and CDR2 is FQGNSA. The germline V and J ends were trimmed by 5 bases and 3 bases, with 6 bases remaining between them. CDR3 length equals 12 residues. CDR3 region: CASSTGTDTQYF. The CDR3, as DNA: TGTGCCAGCAGCACGGGTACAGATACGCAGTATTTT. Full variable domain (remainder filled in from reference TRBV7-2 and TRBJ2-3): GAGVSQSPSNKVTEKGKDVELRCDPISGHTALYWYRQSLGQGLEFLIYFQGNSAPDKSGLPSDRFSAERTGGSVSTLTIQRTQQEDSAVYLCASSTGTDTQYFGPGTRLTVL.